Shown below are 23 T cell receptor beta chains from a single sample sequenced in a study of shared clonotypes between healthy human individuals. Only in-frame clones appear in the TCRdb table, and some are missing; sequencing was by immunoSEQ multiplex PCR. The sample contains about 1.1 million clones, roughly 80% of which appear only once. The specimen was memory CD4+ T cells from PBMCs. Specified subset: CD45RA-negative fraction. The source is a man younger than 35 in good health. Some clones in this sample may be carry-over from other donors' samples.

The chain couples TRBV4-2 to TRBJ1-5; a possible D gene is TRBD1 (6 bases). V lost 0 bases to trimming and J lost 9 bases, with 18 bases between them. Germline CDR1 reads LGHNA; CDR2 reads YNFKEQ. The CDR3 contains 16 residues. The CDR3 DNA sequence: TGTGCCAGCAGCCAAGATAGTGGGGCAGGGGCTGGGCCCCAGCATTTT. Its translation is CASSQDSGAGAGPQHF.

The CDR3: CASMTEQIYGYTF. DNA of the CDR3: TGTGCCAGCATGACCGAACAGATCTATGGCTACACCTTC. The V and J genes are TRBV28 and TRBJ1-2; D remains ambiguous. Trimming removed 7 bases from V and 4 bases from J, with 13 bases in between. This CDR3 region has 13 residues. CDR1 is MDHEN, CDR2 SYDVKM, per germline.

V gene TRBV2 combines with J gene TRBJ2-7; no reliable D call. There are 13 residues in the CDR3. Germline lookup yields CDR1 SNHLY and CDR2 FYNNEI. The V end lost 9 bases, the J end lost 4 bases, and 16 bases lay between the germline ends. CDR3 amino acids: CASRNDPRYEQYF. The CDR3 bases are TGTGCCAGTCGCAATGACCCCAGGTACGAGCAGTACTTC.

The V gene is TRBV5-6, the J gene TRBJ2-5; weak D call: TRBD1 (6 bases). This CDR3 is 13 amino acids long. Germline values: CDR1 SGHDT, CDR2 YYEEEE. The ends were cut back, 6 bases at V and 2 bases at J, with 11 bases in the middle. The CDR3 loop reads CASNTGSQETQYF. In nucleotides, the CDR3 is TGTGCCAGCAACACAGGGTCGCAAGAGACCCAGTACTTC.

V gene TRBV28 combines with J gene TRBJ2-3; D gene unclear. This CDR3 comprises 15 residues. Germline CDR1 reads MDHEN; CDR2 reads SYDVKM. V shed 5 bases and J shed 2 bases, with 14 bases lying between them. The CDR3 here is CASSPPQTNTDTQYF. In DNA, the CDR3 is TGTGCCAGCAGTCCCCCACAGACCAACACAGATACGCAGTATTTT.

The gene calls are TRBV6-5 and TRBJ1-2; 9 nucleotides line up with TRBD1. This CDR3 has 13 residues. The ends lost 6 bases at V and 8 bases at J; junction bases unmatched: 7. The germline gives CDR1 MNHEY, CDR2 SVGAGI. In DNA form, the CDR3 reads TGTGCCAGCAGAGCACAGGGGGCCCGGGGCTACACCTTC. This encodes CASRAQGARGYTF.

The chain carries TRBV2 and TRBJ1-1, with TRBD1 identical over 9 bases. CDR1 and CDR2 (germline): SNHLY, FYNNEI. The CDR3 runs to 14 residues. Trimming cost V 4 bases and J 0 bases; bases outside gene matches: 0. For the CDR3, the DNA is TGTGCCAGCAGTGGACAGGGGGTGAACACTGAAGCTTTCTTT. It specifies CASSGQGVNTEAFF.

This chain connects TRBV7-9 to TRBJ2-3; D is perhaps TRBD2 (5 bases). CDR1 is SEHNR, CDR2 FQNEAQ, per germline (reference sequence). Trimming pared 4 bases from V and 5 bases from J, leaving 13 bases between. This CDR3 region has 14 residues. For the CDR3, the DNA is TGTGCCAGCAGCTCCCCCCTACTAGGAGATACGCAGTATTTT. This codes for CASSSPLLGDTQYF.

This chain connects TRBV28 to TRBJ2-5; 12 bases align to TRBD2. This CDR3 contains 17 residues. Looked up from germline, CDR1 is MDHEN and CDR2 is SYDVKM. Trimming cost V 5 bases and J 1 base; bases outside gene matches: 8. The DNA for the CDR3 is TGTGCCAGCAGTCCGACCCTAGCGGGAGGGGCCCAAGAGACCCAGTACTTC. Its translation is CASSPTLAGGAQETQYF.

This sequence joins TRBV30 and TRBJ1-1; 9 bases fit TRBD1. Looked up from germline, CDR1 is GTSNPN and CDR2 is SVGIG (reference sequence). Unmatched junction bases numbered 17, after V lost 8 bases and J lost 1 base. The CDR3 loop spans 17 amino acids. The CDR3 bases are TGTGCCGGACGCCAGACAGGGGGAACGCAACGGAACACTGAAGCTTTCTTT. As protein: CAGRQTGGTQRNTEAFF.

This clone occurred once. The chain employs TRBV6-5 and TRBJ2-1; D remains ambiguous. The germline CDR1 and CDR2 sequences are MNHEY and SVGAGI. CDR3 size: 14 residues. V lost 10 bases to trimming and J lost 9 bases, with 22 bases between them. As DNA, the CDR3 is TGTGCCACCGGTACCGAGTCGGCCTCAGGTGAGCAGTTCTTC. Residues: CATGTESASGEQFF.

J is TRBJ2-6 and V is TRBV11-2, with D tentatively TRBD2 (6 bases). Trimming took 5 bases from V and 0 from J, leaving 11 bases between them. Germline CDR1 reads SGHAT; CDR2 reads FQNNGV. The length of the CDR3 is 16 residues. CDR3 in DNA: TGTGCCAGCAGCACGGGACTTACCTCTGGGGCCAACGTCCTGACTTTC. This codes for CASSTGLTSGANVLTF.

The count of this clone is one. The V and J genes are TRBV7-9 and TRBJ2-1, with TRBD2 matching 10 bases. Germline assignment: CDR1 SEHNR and CDR2 FQNEAQ (reference sequence). The trim removed 4 bases at V and 8 bases at J, leaving 17 bases unmatched. The CDR3 is made up of 18 amino acids. The CDR3 DNA reads TGTGCCAGCAGCTCGGCATTACGGCAGCGGGAGGGCCGGGATGAGCAGTTCTTC. The encoded protein is CASSSALRQREGRDEQFF. Supplemented by reference TRBV7-9 and TRBJ2-1, the full variable domain reads DTGVSQNPRHKITKRGQNVTFRCDPISEHNRLYWYRQTLGQGPEFLTYFQNEAQLEKSRLLSDRFSAERPKGSFSTLEIQRTEQGDSAMYLCASSSALRQREGRDEQFFGPGTRLTVL.

The chain uses TRBV30 and TRBJ2-3; 10 bases match TRBD2. The germline CDR1 and CDR2 sequences are GTSNPN and SVGIG (reference sequence). The V gene end was trimmed by 5 bases and the J gene end by 4 bases; junction bases not matched to a gene: 6. The CDR3 runs to 14 residues. The CDR3 DNA reads TGTGCCTGGGGGACTAGCGCTAATTCAGATACGCAGTATTTT. Residues: CAWGTSANSDTQYF. The full variable domain, rest sourced from reference TRBV30 and TRBJ2-3, is SQTIHQWPATLVQPVGSPLSLECTVEGTSNPNLYWYRQAAGRGLQLLFYSVGIGQISSEVPQNLSASRPQDRQFILSSKKLLLSDSGFYLCAWGTSANSDTQYFGPGTRLTVL.

The CDR3 reads CASSIGRSSEQYF. The CDR3 coding sequence is TGTGCCAGTAGTATAGGAAGGAGTTCTGAGCAGTACTTC. The V gene is TRBV19, the J gene TRBJ2-7, with D unresolved. The germline V gene has CDR1 LNHDA and CDR2 SQIVND (reference sequence). V was clipped by 1 base and J by 7 bases, with 11 bases between them. The CDR3 is 13 amino acids.

V and J are TRBV18 and TRBJ2-3; 9 bases agree with TRBD1. This CDR3 is 16 amino acids long. V lost 3 bases to trimming and J lost 8 bases; unmatched junction nucleotides: 12. Germline V CDR1 and CDR2: KGHSH, LQKENI. CDR3 region: CASSPPGQGSRRTQYF. The CDR3 nucleotides read TGTGCCAGCTCACCCCCGGGACAGGGTAGTCGGCGTACGCAGTATTTT.

Points on this clone: This CDR3 is also generated by other DNA sequences in the sample. This chain uses TRBV7-2 with TRBJ2-5; D is uncertain. Trimming shortened V by 1 base and J by 2 bases, and 5 bases separated the two germline ends. The CDR3 has 13 residues. Germline CDR1 is SGHTA and CDR2 is FQGNSA. The CDR3, as DNA: TGTGCCAGCAGCTTAGGGCGGCAAGAGACCCAGTACTTC. This encodes CASSLGRQETQYF.

The CDR3 DNA reads as TGTGCCAGCAGTTCTAAGGGGTTGGCTTTCTTT. Its translation is CASSSKGLAFF. The chain employs TRBV6-5 and TRBJ1-1; tentative D call: TRBD1 (5 bases). This CDR3 region has 11 residues. Germline CDR1 reads MNHEY; CDR2 reads SVGAGI. V was clipped by 4 bases and J by 11 bases, with 11 bases between them.

In this sample, this clone turned up once. The J gene is TRBJ1-4, the V gene TRBV5-1; D not certain. With 3 bases removed from V and 5 bases from J, the gap between germline ends came to 8 bases. CDR1 is SGHRS and CDR2 is YFSETQ in the germline V gene. This CDR3 is 13 amino acids long. The CDR3 reads CASSSDNNEKLFF. In DNA form, the CDR3 reads TGCGCCAGCAGCTCAGATAACAATGAAAAACTGTTTTTT.

The genes are TRBV9 and TRBJ2-3; weak D call: TRBD1 (7 bases). CDR3 size: 17 residues. With 0 bases removed from V and 4 bases from J, the gap between germline ends came to 18 bases. Looked up from germline, CDR1 is SGDLS and CDR2 is YYNGEE. The CDR3 here is CASSVAKGQTRADTQYF. CDR3 coding DNA: TGTGCCAGCAGCGTAGCTAAGGGACAGACTAGAGCAGATACGCAGTATTTT.

The genes are TRBV9 and TRBJ2-3; either TRBD1 or TRBD2 may fit D (6 bases each). The V end was cut by 3 bases, the J end by 2 bases, with 22 bases between. The CDR3 spans 18 residues. CDR1 SGDLS and CDR2 YYNGEE come from the germline V gene. CDR3 DNA: TGTGCCAGCAGCGCGCCAAGGGGGTCGCTAGCGACCACAGATACGCAGTATTTT. It encodes CASSAPRGSLATTDTQYF.

This chain connects TRBV10-3 to TRBJ2-5, with 9 bases lining up with TRBD1. The CDR3 is made up of 15 amino acids. Germline-derived CDR1 and CDR2 are ENHRY and SYGVKD. V dropped 10 bases and J dropped 0; count of bases not matched to a gene: 9. In DNA, the CDR3 is TGTGCCACCCTTACTAGGACAGGGGACCAAGAGACCCAGTACTTC. Translation gives CATLTRTGDQETQYF.

The chain couples TRBV5-4 to TRBJ2-5; 12 bases align to TRBD2. Germline V lookup: CDR1 SGHNT, CDR2 YYREEE (reference sequence). This CDR3 has 18 residues. Germline trimming cut 1 base from V and 4 bases from J; bases unmatched to any gene: 11. CDR3 bases: TGTGCCAGCAGCTTGTCGCGCCTAGCGGGAGGGGGGGGAGAGACCCAGTACTTC. This translates into CASSLSRLAGGGGETQYF.